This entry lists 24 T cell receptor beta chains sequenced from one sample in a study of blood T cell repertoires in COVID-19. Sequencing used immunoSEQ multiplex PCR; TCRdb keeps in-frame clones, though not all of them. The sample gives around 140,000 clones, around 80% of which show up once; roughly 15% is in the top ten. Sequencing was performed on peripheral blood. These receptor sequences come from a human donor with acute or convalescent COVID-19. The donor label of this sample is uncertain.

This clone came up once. The CDR3 DNA sequence: TGCGCCAGCAGCCAAGATGGGGCAGGGGGCGTCTATGGCTACACCTTC. It yields the protein CASSQDGAGGVYGYTF. V gene TRBV4-1 combines with J gene TRBJ1-2, with 8 bases identical to TRBD1. Germline V lookup: CDR1 MGHRA, CDR2 YSYEKL. This CDR3 is built from 16 residues. V was clipped by 0 bases and J by 4 bases; unmatched bases: 7.

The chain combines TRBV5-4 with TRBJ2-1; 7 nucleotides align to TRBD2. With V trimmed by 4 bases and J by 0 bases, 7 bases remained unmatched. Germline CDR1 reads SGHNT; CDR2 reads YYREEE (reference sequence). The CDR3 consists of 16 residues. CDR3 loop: CASSPGGRSSYNEQFF. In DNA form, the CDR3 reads TGTGCCAGCAGCCCGGGGGGACGGAGCTCCTACAATGAGCAGTTCTTC. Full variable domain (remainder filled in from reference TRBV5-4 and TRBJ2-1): ETGVTQSPTHLIKTRGQQVTLRCSSQSGHNTVSWYQQALGQGPQFIFQYYREEENGRGNFPPRFSGLQFPNYSSELNVNALELDDSALYLCASSPGGRSSYNEQFFGPGTRLTVL.

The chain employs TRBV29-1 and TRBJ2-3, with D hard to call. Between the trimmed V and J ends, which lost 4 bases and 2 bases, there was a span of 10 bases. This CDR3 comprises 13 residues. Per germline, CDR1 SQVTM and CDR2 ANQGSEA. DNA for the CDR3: TGCAGCGTTGCCCCAGATAACACAGATACGCAGTATTTT. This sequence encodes CSVAPDNTDTQYF.

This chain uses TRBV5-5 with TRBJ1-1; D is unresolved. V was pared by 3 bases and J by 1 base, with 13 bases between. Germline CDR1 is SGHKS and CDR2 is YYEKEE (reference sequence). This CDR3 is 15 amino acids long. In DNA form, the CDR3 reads TGTGCCAGCAGCTCCCGGACGGGGAGGAACACTGAAGCTTTCTTT. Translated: CASSSRTGRNTEAFF. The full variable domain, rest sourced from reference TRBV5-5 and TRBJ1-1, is DAGVTQSPTHLIKTRGQQVTLRCSPISGHKSVSWYQQVLGQGPQFIFQYYEKEERGRGNFPDRFSARQFPNYSSELNVNALLLGDSALYLCASSSRTGRNTEAFFGQGTRLTVV.

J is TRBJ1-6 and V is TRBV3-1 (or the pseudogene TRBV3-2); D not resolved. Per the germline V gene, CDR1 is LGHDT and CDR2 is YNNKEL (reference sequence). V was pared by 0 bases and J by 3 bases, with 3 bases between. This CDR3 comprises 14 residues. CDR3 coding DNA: TGTGCCAGCAGCCAAGACGGCTATAATTCACCCCTCCACTTT. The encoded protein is CASSQDGYNSPLHF.

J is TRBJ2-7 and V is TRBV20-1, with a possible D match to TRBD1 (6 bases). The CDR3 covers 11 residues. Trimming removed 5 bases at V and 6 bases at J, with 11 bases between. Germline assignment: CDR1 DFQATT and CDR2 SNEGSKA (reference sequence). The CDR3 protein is CSASDRIEQYF. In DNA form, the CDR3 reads TGCAGTGCTTCAGACAGGATCGAGCAGTACTTC.

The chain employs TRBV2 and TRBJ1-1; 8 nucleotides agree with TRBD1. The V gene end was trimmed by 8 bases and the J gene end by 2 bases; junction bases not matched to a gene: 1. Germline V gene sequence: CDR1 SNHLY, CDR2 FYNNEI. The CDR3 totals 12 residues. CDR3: CASGQGNTEAFF. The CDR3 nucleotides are TGTGCCAGCGGACAGGGAAACACTGAAGCTTTCTTT.

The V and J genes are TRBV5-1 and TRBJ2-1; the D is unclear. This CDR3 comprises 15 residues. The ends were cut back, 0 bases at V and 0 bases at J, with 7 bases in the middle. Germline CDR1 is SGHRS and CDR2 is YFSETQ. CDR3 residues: CASSLARSSYNEQFF. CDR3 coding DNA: TGCGCCAGCAGCTTGGCGAGGAGCTCCTACAATGAGCAGTTCTTC.

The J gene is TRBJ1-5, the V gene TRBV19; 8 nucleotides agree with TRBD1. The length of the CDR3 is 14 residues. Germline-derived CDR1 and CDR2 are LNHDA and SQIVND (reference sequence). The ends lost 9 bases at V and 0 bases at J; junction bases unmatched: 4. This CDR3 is CASRGRYSNQPQHF. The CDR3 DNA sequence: TGTGCCAGCAGGGGGCGTTATAGCAATCAGCCCCAGCATTTT.

Here the CDR3 reads CASSRNYGYTF. Written as DNA, the CDR3 is TGTGCCAGCAGTCGGAACTATGGCTACACCTTC. The chain links TRBV12-3 or TRBV12-4 to TRBJ1-2; D not resolved. The CDR3 spans 11 residues. Trimming took 5 bases from V and 2 from J, leaving 3 bases between them.

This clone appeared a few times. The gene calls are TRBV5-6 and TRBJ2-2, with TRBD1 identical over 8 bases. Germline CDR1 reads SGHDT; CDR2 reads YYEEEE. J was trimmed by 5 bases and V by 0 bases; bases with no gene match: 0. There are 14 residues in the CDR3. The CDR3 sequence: CASSLGTGTGELFF. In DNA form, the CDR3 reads TGTGCCAGCAGCTTGGGGACAGGGACCGGGGAGCTGTTTTTT.

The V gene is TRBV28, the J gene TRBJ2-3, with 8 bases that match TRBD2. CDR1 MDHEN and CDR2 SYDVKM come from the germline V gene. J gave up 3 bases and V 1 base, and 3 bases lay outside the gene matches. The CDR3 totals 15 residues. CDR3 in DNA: TGTGCCAGCAGTTTATTGCGCGGGGGGACAGATACGCAGTATTTT. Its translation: CASSLLRGGTDTQYF. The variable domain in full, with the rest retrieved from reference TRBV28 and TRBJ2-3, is DVKVTQSSRYLVKRTGEKVFLECVQDMDHENMFWYRQDPGLGLRLIYFSYDVKMKEKGDIPEGYSVSREKKERFSLILESASTNQTSMYLCASSLLRGGTDTQYFGPGTRLTVL.

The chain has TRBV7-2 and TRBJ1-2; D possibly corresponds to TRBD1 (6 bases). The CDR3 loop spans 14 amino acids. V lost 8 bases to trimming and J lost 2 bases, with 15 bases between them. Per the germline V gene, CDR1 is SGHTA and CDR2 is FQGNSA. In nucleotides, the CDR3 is TGTGCCAGCTTGGCAGGGGTGGGCAACTATGGCTACACCTTC. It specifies CASLAGVGNYGYTF.

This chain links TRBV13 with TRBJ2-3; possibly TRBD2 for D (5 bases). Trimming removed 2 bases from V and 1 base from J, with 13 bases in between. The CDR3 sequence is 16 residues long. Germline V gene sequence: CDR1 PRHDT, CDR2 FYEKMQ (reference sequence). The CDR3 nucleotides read TGTGCCAGCAGCTTATCAGAACTAGAGGGCACAGATACGCAGTATTTT. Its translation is CASSLSELEGTDTQYF. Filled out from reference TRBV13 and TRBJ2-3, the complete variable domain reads AAGVIQSPRHLIKEKRETATLKCYPIPRHDTVYWYQQGPGQDPQFLISFYEKMQSDKGSIPDRFSAQQFSDYHSELNMSSLELGDSALYFCASSLSELEGTDTQYFGPGTRLTVL.

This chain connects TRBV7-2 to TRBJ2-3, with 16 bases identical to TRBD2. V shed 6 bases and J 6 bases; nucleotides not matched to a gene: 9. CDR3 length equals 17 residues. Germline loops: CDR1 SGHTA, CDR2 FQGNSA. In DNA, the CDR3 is TGTGCCAGCAGGCCCGGGACTAGCGGGGGGGCGGGGGATACGCAGTATTTT. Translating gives CASRPGTSGGAGDTQYF.

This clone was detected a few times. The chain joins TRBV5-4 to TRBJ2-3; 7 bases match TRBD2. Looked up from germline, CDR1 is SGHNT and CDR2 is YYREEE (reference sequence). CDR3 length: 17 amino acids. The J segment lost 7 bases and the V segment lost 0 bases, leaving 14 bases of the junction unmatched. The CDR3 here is CASSLGGLAALLNTQYF. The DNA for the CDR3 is TGTGCCAGCAGCTTGGGCGGGCTAGCGGCCTTACTAAATACGCAGTATTTT.

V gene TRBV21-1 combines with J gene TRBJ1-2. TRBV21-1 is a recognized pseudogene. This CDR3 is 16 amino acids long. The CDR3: CAPPFREAPWHYGYTF. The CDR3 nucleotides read TGTGCCCCTCCTTTTCGGGAGGCACCCTGGCACTATGGCTACACCTTC.

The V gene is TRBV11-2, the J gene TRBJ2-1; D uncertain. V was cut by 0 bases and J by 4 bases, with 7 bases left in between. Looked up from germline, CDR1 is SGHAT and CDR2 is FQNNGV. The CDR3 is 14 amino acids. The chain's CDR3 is CASSLESLYNEQFF. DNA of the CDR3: TGTGCCAGCAGCTTAGAATCTTTGTACAATGAGCAGTTCTTC.

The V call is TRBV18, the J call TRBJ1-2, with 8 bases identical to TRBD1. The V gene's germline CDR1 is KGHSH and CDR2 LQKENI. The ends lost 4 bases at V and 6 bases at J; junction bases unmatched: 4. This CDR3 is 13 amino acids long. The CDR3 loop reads CASSRQGLDGYTF. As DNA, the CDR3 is TGTGCCAGCTCACGACAGGGGCTAGATGGCTACACCTTC.

The CDR3 DNA is TGTGCCTGGAGTGGGCAGCGGGGCGAAAAACTGTTTTTT. Its translation is CAWSGQRGEKLFF. This rearrangement joins TRBV30 to TRBJ1-4, with D perhaps matching TRBD1 (5 bases). Germline CDR1 reads GTSNPN; CDR2 reads SVGIG (reference sequence). CDR3 size: 13 residues. Trimming cost V 1 base and J 8 bases, with 11 bases left between them.

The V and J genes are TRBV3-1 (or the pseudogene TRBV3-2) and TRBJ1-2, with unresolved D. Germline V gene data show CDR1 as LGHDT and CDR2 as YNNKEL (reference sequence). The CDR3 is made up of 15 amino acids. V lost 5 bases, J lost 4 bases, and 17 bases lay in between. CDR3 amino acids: CASSSRSRGGYGYTF. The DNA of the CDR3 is TGTGCCAGCAGCTCCCGTTCCCGGGGAGGCTATGGCTACACCTTC.

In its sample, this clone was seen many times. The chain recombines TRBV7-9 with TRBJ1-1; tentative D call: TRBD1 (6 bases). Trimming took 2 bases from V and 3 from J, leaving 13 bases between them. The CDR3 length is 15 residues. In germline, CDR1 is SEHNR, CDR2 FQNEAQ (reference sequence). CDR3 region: CASSLTRTAHTEAFF. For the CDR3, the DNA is TGTGCCAGCAGCTTAACCCGGACAGCTCACACTGAAGCTTTCTTT.

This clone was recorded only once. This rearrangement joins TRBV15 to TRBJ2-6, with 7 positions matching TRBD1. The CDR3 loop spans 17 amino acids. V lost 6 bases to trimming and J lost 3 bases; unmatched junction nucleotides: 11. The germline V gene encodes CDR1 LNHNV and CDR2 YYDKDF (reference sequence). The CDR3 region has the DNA TGTGCCACCAGGTCAGCACAGGGGTTGAGTGGGGCCAACGTCCTGACTTTC. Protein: CATRSAQGLSGANVLTF.

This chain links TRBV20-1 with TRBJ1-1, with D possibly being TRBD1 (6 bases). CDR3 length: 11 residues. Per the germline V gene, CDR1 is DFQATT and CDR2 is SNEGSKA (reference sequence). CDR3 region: CIPGVNTEAFF. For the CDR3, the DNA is TGCATACCAGGGGTGAACACTGAAGCTTTCTTT.